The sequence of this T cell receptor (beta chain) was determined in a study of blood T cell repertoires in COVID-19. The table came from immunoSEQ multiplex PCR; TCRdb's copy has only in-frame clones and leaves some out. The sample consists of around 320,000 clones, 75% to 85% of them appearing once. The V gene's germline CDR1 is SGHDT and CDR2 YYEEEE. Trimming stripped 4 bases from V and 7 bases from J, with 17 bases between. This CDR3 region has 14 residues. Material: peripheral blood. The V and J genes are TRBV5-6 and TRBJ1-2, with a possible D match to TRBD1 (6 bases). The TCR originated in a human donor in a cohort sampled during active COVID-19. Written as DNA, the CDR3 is TGTGCCAGCAGCGGAGTTGGTGGGGGCTCTGGCTACACCTTC. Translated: CASSGVGGGSGYTF.